These T cell receptor beta chains were read from a single sample in a study of blood T cell repertoires in COVID-19. Clones were sequenced by immunoSEQ multiplex PCR, and TCRdb holds only the in-frame ones, with some missing. The table records about 220,000 clones, about 88% of them present only once. Sequencing was carried out using PBMCs or T cells enriched from blood (not recorded which). The receptors were sampled from a young woman who had recovered from COVID-19. The CDR3 runs from the conserved cysteine through the conserved F or W. The D gene is left open where the match is weak. For some rows the clone size is stated as once, few or many, or as a class when expanded; others skip it.

J: TRBJ1-4; V: TRBV18; size: NA; D: TRBD1; CDR3: CASSPPGQGGEKLFF; DNA: TGTGCCAGCTCACCACCGGGACAGGGAGGTGAAAAACTGTTTTTT
J: TRBJ1-2; V: TRBV9; size: NA; D: NA; CDR3: CASSERGNDYWRGGYTF; DNA: TGTGCCAGCAGCGAGAGGGGAAACGACTACTGGAGGGGCGGCTACACCTTC
J: TRBJ2-7; V: TRBV6-2/TRBV6-3; size: many; D: TRBD1; CDR3: CASSDRGQSYEQYF; DNA: TGTGCCAGCAGCGACAGGGGGCAAAGCTACGAGCAGTACTTC
J: TRBJ2-1; V: TRBV7-8; size: NA; D: TRBD2; CDR3: CASSYSGGSYNEQFF; DNA: TGTGCCAGCAGCTATAGCGGGGGATCCTACAATGAGCAGTTCTTC
J: TRBJ1-4; V: TRBV18; size: once; D: TRBD1; CDR3: CASSPVTGGGEKLFF; DNA: TGTGCCAGCTCACCCGTGACAGGGGGAGGTGAAAAACTGTTTTTT
J: TRBJ2-7; V: TRBV12-3/TRBV12-4; size: NA; D: NA; CDR3: CASSLYSTHEQYF; DNA: TGTGCCAGCAGTTTGTACAGCACCCACGAGCAGTACTTC
J: TRBJ2-5; V: TRBV13; size: NA; D: TRBD2; CDR3: CASSFSSGAAYF; DNA: TGTGCCAGCAGCTTCAGTAGCGGGGCCGCTTACTTC
J: TRBJ1-4; V: TRBV19; size: NA; D: NA; CDR3: CASSLLGVEKLFF; DNA: TGTGCCAGTAGTCTTCTCGGAGTCGAAAAACTGTTTTTT
J: TRBJ2-2; V: TRBV4-3; size: NA; D: NA; CDR3: CASSQEGRTANTGELFF; DNA: TGCGCCAGCAGCCAAGAGGGTCGGACAGCGAACACCGGGGAGCTGTTTTTT
J: TRBJ2-3; V: TRBV7-6; size: NA; D: NA; CDR3: CASSSPTGRTLNRTDTQYF; DNA: TGTGCCAGCAGCTCCCCGACAGGAAGGACGCTGAACCGCACAGATACGCAGTATTTT
J: TRBJ1-1; V: TRBV19; size: NA; D: NA; CDR3: CASISGHMMNTEAFF; DNA: TGTGCCAGTATTTCCGGACACATGATGAACACTGAAGCTTTCTTT
J: TRBJ1-2; V: TRBV7-9; size: NA; D: TRBD1; CDR3: CASSLGAGGAVGYTF; DNA: TGTGCCAGCAGCTTGGGGGCAGGGGGCGCGGTTGGCTACACCTTC
J: TRBJ2-5; V: TRBV4-2; size: NA; D: NA; CDR3: CASSQVFRETQYF; DNA: TGTGCCAGCAGCCAAGTGTTTCGGGAGACCCAGTACTTC
J: TRBJ1-2; V: TRBV10-3; size: NA; D: TRBD1; CDR3: CAISGQGRNYGYTF; DNA: TGTGCCATCAGTGGACAGGGACGAAACTATGGCTACACCTTC
J: TRBJ2-1; V: TRBV5-1; size: NA; D: NA; CDR3: CASSYAGAANEQFF; DNA: TGCGCCAGCAGCTACGCTGGGGCAGCCAATGAGCAGTTCTTC
J: TRBJ1-1; V: TRBV5-1; size: few; D: NA; CDR3: CASRQGNTEAFF; DNA: TGCGCCAGCAGGCAGGGAAATACTGAAGCTTTCTTT
J: TRBJ2-1; V: TRBV9; size: NA; D: NA; CDR3: CASSLSDDKTYNEQFF; DNA: TGTGCCAGCAGCCTATCAGACGACAAAACCTACAATGAGCAGTTCTTC
J: TRBJ2-3; V: TRBV29-1; size: NA; D: TRBD2; CDR3: CSVWVGGSSTDTQYF; DNA: TGCAGCGTTTGGGTCGGGGGGTCGAGCACAGATACGCAGTATTTT
J: TRBJ2-2; V: TRBV7-3; size: NA; D: TRBD1; CDR3: CASSASPGTGILVDTGELFF; DNA: TGTGCCAGCAGCGCAAGCCCCGGGACAGGGATTTTGGTGGACACCGGGGAGCTGTTTTTT
J: TRBJ2-7; V: TRBV2; size: NA; D: TRBD2; CDR3: CASSERSGGLLSSYEQYF; DNA: TGTGCCAGCAGTGAACGTAGCGGGGGCCTCCTCAGCTCCTACGAGCAGTACTTC
J: TRBJ1-6; V: TRBV10-3; size: NA; D: TRBD1; CDR3: CATQGVGVGSPLHF; DNA: TGTGCCACACAGGGGGTGGGGGTAGGTTCACCCCTCCACTTT
J: TRBJ1-4; V: TRBV5-8; size: once; D: NA; CDR3: CASSYAGTRVNQKLFF; DNA: TGTGCCAGCAGTTACGCCGGGACTAGGGTTAATCAAAAACTGTTTTTT
J: TRBJ2-5; V: TRBV5-1; size: NA; D: TRBD2; CDR3: CASSLVAGAFQETQYF; DNA: TGCGCCAGCAGCTTGGTAGCGGGGGCTTTCCAAGAGACCCAGTACTTC